This T cell receptor beta chain derives from a study of identical twins. Germline V lookup: CDR1 SGHTA, CDR2 FQGNSA. The V and J ends lost 5 bases and 2 bases respectively, with 9 bases between them. The CDR3 length is 14 residues. The sample holds many counts of this clonotype. Each CDR3 protein gets one entry after TCRdb re-called the 5' RACE reads with MiXCR. The table shows some 260,000 distinct CDR3 sequences, with over 11% occurring only once. This rearrangement joins TRBV7-2 to TRBJ2-2; D is uncertain. The specimen was memory (CD45RO+) T cells sorted from blood. The source of this sequence is a woman aged 18 to 35 in good health. CDR3 sequence reads: CASSLDFNTGELFF. CDR3 in DNA: TGTGCCAGCAGCCTCGACTTTAACACCGGGGAGCTGTTTTTT. The full variable domain, in which reference TRBV7-2 and TRBJ2-2 provide the parts outside the CDR3, is GAGVSQSPSNKVTEKGKDVELRCDPISGHTALYWYRQSLGQGLEFLIYFQGNSAPDKSGLPSDRFSAERTGGSVSTLTIQRTQQEDSAVYLCASSLDFNTGELFFGEGSRLTVL.